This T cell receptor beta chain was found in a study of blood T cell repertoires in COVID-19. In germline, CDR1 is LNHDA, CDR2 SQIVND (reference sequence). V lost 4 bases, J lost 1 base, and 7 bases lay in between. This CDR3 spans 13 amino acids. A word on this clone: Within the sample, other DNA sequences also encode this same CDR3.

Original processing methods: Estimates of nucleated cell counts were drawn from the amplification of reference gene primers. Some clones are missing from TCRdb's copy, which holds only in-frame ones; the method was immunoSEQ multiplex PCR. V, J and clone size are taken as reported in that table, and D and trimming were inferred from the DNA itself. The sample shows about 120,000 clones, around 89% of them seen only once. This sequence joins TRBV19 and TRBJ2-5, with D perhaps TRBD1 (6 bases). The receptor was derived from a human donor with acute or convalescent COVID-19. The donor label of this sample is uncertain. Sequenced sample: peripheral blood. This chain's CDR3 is CASSTQGQETQYF. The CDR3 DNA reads TGTGCCAGTAGTACACAGGGCCAAGAGACCCAGTACTTC.